What follows are 30 T cell receptor beta chains derived from one specimen sequenced in a study of identical twins. A single record per CDR3 protein comes from TCRdb applying MiXCR to the 5' RACE reads. The sample includes 200,000 to 250,000 distinct CDR3 sequences, around 8% of them seen just once. This sample also appeared in a second study, on yellow fever vaccine responses in identical twins.

The sequenced sample consisted of memory (CD45RO+) T cells sorted from blood. The receptor set was obtained from a woman aged 18-29 years in good health.

The CDR3 loop is CATSRSLAGGGETQYF. Written as DNA, the CDR3 is TGTGCCACCAGCAGATCCCTCGCGGGAGGGGGAGAGACCCAGTACTTC. The chain carries TRBV15 and TRBJ2-5; 9 bases agree with TRBD2. CDR1 LNHNV and CDR2 YYDKDF come from the germline V gene (reference sequence). This CDR3 spans 16 amino acids. The V segment lost 2 bases and the J segment 4 bases; nucleotides outside the gene matches: 8.

This clonotype was counted between two and nine times. The chain joins TRBV12-3 or TRBV12-4 to TRBJ1-2; D is possibly TRBD1 (6 bases). V shed 6 bases and J shed 7 bases, with 15 bases lying between them. The CDR3 length is 13 residues. CDR3 protein: CASSEGGFRGYTF. In nucleotides, the CDR3 is TGTGCCAGCAGCGAGGGGGGGTTCCGTGGCTACACCTTC.

In its sample, this clonotype was seen many times. The gene calls are TRBV14 and TRBJ2-7, with D perhaps being TRBD1 or TRBD2 (5 bases each). The germline CDR1 and CDR2 sequences are SGHDN and FVKESK. The V end was cut by 1 base, the J end by 6 bases, with 10 bases between. The CDR3 runs 13 residues. The CDR3 DNA is TGTGCCAGCAGCCAAGCCGGGGCGGGCGAGCAGTACTTC. Encoded protein: CASSQAGAGEQYF.

The J gene is TRBJ2-1, the V gene TRBV6-2 or TRBV6-3; TRBD1 aligns across 9 bases. The length of the CDR3 is 14 residues. V was pared by 6 bases and J by 6 bases, with 6 bases of the junction left unmatched. Germline V gene lookup returns CDR1 MNHEY and CDR2 SVGEGT. CDR3 DNA sequence: TGTGCCAGCAGAAAGGACAGGGGTCGCAATGAGCAGTTCTTC. Encoded protein: CASRKDRGRNEQFF.

In this sample, this clonotype turned up a few times. J is TRBJ2-2 and V is TRBV3-1; 7 bases agree with TRBD2. V shed 1 base and J 5 bases; nucleotides not matched to a gene: 4. Germline CDR1 reads LGHDT; CDR2 reads YNNKEL (reference sequence). The CDR3 is 15 amino acids. The CDR3 region is CASSQGSGTTGELFF. The DNA of the CDR3 is TGTGCCAGCAGCCAAGGGAGCGGGACGACCGGGGAGCTGTTTTTT.

This chain links TRBV7-9 with TRBJ2-1, with D unresolved. Germline V gene sequence: CDR1 SEHNR, CDR2 FQNEAQ (reference sequence). The CDR3 length is 13 residues. V was clipped by 7 bases and J by 12 bases, with 19 bases between them. In nucleotides, the CDR3 is TGTGCCAGCACCTCGGGTAGGGCAGGCGCGCAGTTCTTC. Protein sequence: CASTSGRAGAQFF.

This clonotype came up a few times. This rearrangement joins TRBV28 to TRBJ2-7; D not resolved. CDR3 length: 12 amino acids. Looked up from germline, CDR1 is MDHEN and CDR2 is SYDVKM. The V and J ends lost 1 base and 6 bases respectively, with 7 bases between them. CDR3 in DNA: TGTGCCAGCAGTTTATCAGAGTCCGAGCAGTACTTC. Protein product: CASSLSESEQYF.

This clonotype has only a few counts. The V and J genes are TRBV2 and TRBJ2-1, with D possibly being TRBD2 (7 bases). Deletions cut 6 bases from V and 10 bases from J, with 10 bases between. In germline, CDR1 is SNHLY, CDR2 FYNNEI. CDR3 length: 11 residues. CDR3 coding DNA: TGTGCCAGCAGGGGGGGGGCGGAGCAGTTCTTC. As protein: CASRGGAEQFF.

This rearrangement joins TRBV7-9 to TRBJ2-2; D gene uncertain. The CDR3 sequence is 14 residues long. The germline V gene has CDR1 SEHNR and CDR2 FQNEAQ (reference sequence). Trimming left V 4 bases short and J 3 bases short, with 9 bases between. The CDR3 sequence is CASSWFSDTGELFF. The DNA for the CDR3 is TGTGCCAGCAGCTGGTTTAGTGACACCGGGGAGCTGTTTTTT.

V is TRBV28 and J is TRBJ2-5; D is perhaps TRBD1 or TRBD2 (6 bases each). Trimming took 3 bases from V and 7 from J, leaving 24 bases between them. Looked up from germline, CDR1 is MDHEN and CDR2 is SYDVKM. The CDR3 is made up of 17 amino acids. As DNA, the CDR3 is TGTGCCAGCAGTTTTAGGGGGGAGAGCCTACTAACAGGGACCCAGTACTTC. Translation gives CASSFRGESLLTGTQYF.

This clonotype occurred many times. This chain uses TRBV5-1 with TRBJ2-3; 7 bases agree with TRBD1. The V segment lost 4 bases and the J segment 5 bases; nucleotides outside the gene matches: 16. Germline CDR1 and CDR2: SGHRS and YFSETQ. The CDR3 spans 17 residues. CDR3 sequence: CASSILGGADKKDTQYF. Here the CDR3 DNA reads TGCGCCAGCAGCATCTTAGGGGGCGCAGACAAGAAAGATACGCAGTATTTT.

This clonotype was counted many times. V usage is TRBV20-1 and J usage is TRBJ1-5; 9 nucleotides line up with TRBD1. Germline CDR1 is DFQATT and CDR2 is SNEGSKA (reference sequence). V was pared by 6 bases and J by 6 bases, with 9 bases of the junction left unmatched. CDR3 length: 14 residues. The CDR3 protein is CSAKELQGAQPQHF. CDR3 coding DNA: TGCAGTGCGAAGGAATTACAGGGGGCTCAGCCCCAGCATTTT.

This clonotype was picked up many times. This chain uses TRBV5-6 with TRBJ2-7; D is perhaps TRBD1 or TRBD2 (6 bases each). Trimming took 1 base from V and 0 from J, leaving 14 bases between them. Germline assignment: CDR1 SGHDT and CDR2 YYEEEE. The CDR3 has 16 residues. CDR3 coding DNA: TGTGCCAGCAGCTTGTCGGGCGAGGGGGGCTCCTACGAGCAGTACTTC. This translates into CASSLSGEGGSYEQYF. The entire variable domain, with the rest obtained from reference TRBV5-6 and TRBJ2-7, is as follows: DAGVTQSPTHLIKTRGQQVTLRCSPKSGHDTVSWYQQALGQGPQFIFQYYEEEERQRGNFPDRFSGHQFPNYSSELNVNALLLGDSALYLCASSLSGEGGSYEQYFGPGTRLTVT.

This clonotype was counted between two and nine times. CDR3: CAISDPESPDSYNSPLHF. CDR3 DNA: TGTGCCATCAGTGACCCGGAATCCCCGGACAGCTATAATTCACCCCTCCACTTT. The chain uses TRBV10-3 and TRBJ1-6; D possibly corresponds to TRBD1 (6 bases). Trimming left V 3 bases short and J 3 bases short, with 18 bases between. CDR3 length: 18 residues. Germline CDR1 reads ENHRY; CDR2 reads SYGVKD.

CDR3 coding DNA: TGTGCCAGCAGTGACTCGACAGATAGAAATCAGCCCCAGCATTTT. Translating gives CASSDSTDRNQPQHF. The chain recombines TRBV6-4 with TRBJ1-5, with D possibly TRBD1 on 5 matching bases. This CDR3 has 15 residues. The germline V gene has CDR1 MRHNA and CDR2 SNTAGT. Trimming shortened V by 0 bases and J by 4 bases, and 10 bases separated the two germline ends.

Many counts were recorded for this clonotype. The V call is TRBV5-5, the J call TRBJ2-3, with 8 bases lining up with TRBD1. The CDR3 totals 15 residues. Trimming took 4 bases from V and 0 from J; bases not matched to a gene: 4. Germline-derived CDR1 and CDR2 are SGHKS and YYEKEE (reference sequence). CDR3 nucleotides: TGTGCCAGCAGCACGACAGGGGCAAGCACAGATACGCAGTATTTT. Its protein is CASSTTGASTDTQYF.

In this sample, this clonotype turned up many times. The genes are TRBV12-3 or TRBV12-4 and TRBJ2-1, with D perhaps matching TRBD1 (5 bases). Trimming cost V 3 bases and J 3 bases, with 15 bases left between them. The CDR3 contains 16 residues. The CDR3 spells CASSFYLGLFYNEQFF. CDR3 nucleotide sequence: TGTGCCAGCAGTTTTTACCTGGGGCTCTTCTACAATGAGCAGTTCTTC.

This clonotype was seen many times. This clone may be a read error of a much larger clone one base away. The CDR3 region has the DNA TGTGCCAGCAGCTTAGCGGAGAACACTGAAGCTTTCTTT. As protein: CASSLAENTEAFF. V gene TRBV7-9 combines with J gene TRBJ1-1; D gene unclear. This CDR3 has 13 residues. The V and J ends lost 0 bases and 1 base respectively, with 3 bases between them. The germline V gene has CDR1 SEHNR and CDR2 FQNEAQ (reference sequence).

This clonotype occurred a few times. The J gene is TRBJ2-2, the V gene TRBV20-1, with 11 bases matching TRBD1. Germline V gene lookup returns CDR1 DFQATT and CDR2 SNEGSKA (reference sequence). The CDR3 is 13 amino acids. Here the CDR3 DNA reads TGCAGCGGACAGGGGGCGGACACCGGGGAGCTGTTTTTT. Protein product: CSGQGADTGELFF.

This clonotype was recorded many times. This rearrangement joins TRBV4-3 to TRBJ1-1; TRBD1 matches at 7 bases. Losses at the gene ends were 1 base for V and 1 base for J; bases not matched to a gene: 3. Germline V lookup: CDR1 LGHNA, CDR2 YSLEER. The CDR3 has 15 amino acids. The CDR3 coding sequence is TGCGCCAGCAGCCAAGGGGACAGAGCGAACACTGAAGCTTTCTTT. It encodes CASSQGDRANTEAFF.

This clonotype was observed many times. This sequence joins TRBV12-3 or TRBV12-4 and TRBJ2-1; 9 bases map to TRBD2. V gave up 3 bases and J gave up 7 bases; unmatched junction bases: 7. The CDR3 is made up of 15 amino acids. This chain's CDR3 is CASSLAGGSRNEQFF. CDR3 nucleotides: TGTGCCAGCAGTTTGGCGGGAGGGAGTAGGAATGAGCAGTTCTTC.

The CDR3 DNA is TGCAGTGCTTCCCCCACGGACATTCAGTACTTC. Translated: CSASPTDIQYF. The J gene is TRBJ2-4, the V gene TRBV20-1; D is unresolved. V lost 5 bases, J lost 8 bases, and 10 bases lay in between. This CDR3 contains 11 residues. Germline loops: CDR1 DFQATT, CDR2 SNEGSKA (reference sequence).

In this sample, this clonotype turned up a few times. This chain uses TRBV5-1 with TRBJ2-1; D unclear. The CDR3 loop spans 14 amino acids. V dropped 0 bases and J dropped 6 bases, with 10 bases sitting between them. The germline V gene encodes CDR1 SGHRS and CDR2 YFSETQ. CDR3 region: CASSLVEASNEQFF. The DNA of the CDR3 is TGCGCCAGCAGCTTGGTTGAAGCGAGCAATGAGCAGTTCTTC.

This clonotype was observed a few times. The V gene is TRBV20-1, the J gene TRBJ2-2, with 9 nucleotides matching TRBD1. CDR3 length: 15 residues. CDR1 and CDR2 from the germline V gene are DFQATT and SNEGSKA (reference sequence). Trimming at V came to 2 bases and at J to 3 bases, leaving 4 bases not matched to a gene. This CDR3 reads CSARPTGGDTGELFF. The CDR3 DNA reads as TGCAGTGCTAGACCGACAGGGGGAGACACCGGGGAGCTGTTTTTT.

This clonotype was counted a few times. This chain connects TRBV15 to TRBJ2-1; D perhaps matches TRBD2 (5 bases). The CDR3 contains 17 residues. CDR1 and CDR2 (germline): LNHNV, YYDKDF (reference sequence). V dropped 0 bases and J dropped 0 bases, with 12 bases sitting between them. The CDR3 sequence is CATSRDGRASSYNEQFF. The CDR3 coding sequence is TGTGCCACCAGCAGAGATGGGCGGGCTAGCTCCTACAATGAGCAGTTCTTC.

Only a few counts were recorded for this clonotype. The chain recombines TRBV10-3 with TRBJ2-1, with D hard to call. From germline, CDR1 is ENHRY and CDR2 SYGVKD. Trimming cost V 3 bases and J 9 bases, with 18 bases left between them. The CDR3 has 15 residues. This CDR3 reads CAISDGRTGSSEQFF. CDR3 in DNA: TGTGCCATCAGTGACGGCAGGACCGGTTCTAGTGAGCAGTTCTTC.

The chain has TRBV12-3 or TRBV12-4 and TRBJ1-1, with D perhaps TRBD1 (6 bases). The CDR3 totals 16 residues. V was trimmed by 7 bases and J by 7 bases, leaving 25 bases between them. The CDR3 sequence is CASTLQGRGLGLEAFF. The DNA of the CDR3 is TGTGCCAGCACCCTTCAGGGGCGCGGATTAGGGCTTGAAGCTTTCTTT.

V gene TRBV11-1 combines with J gene TRBJ2-3, with 10 bases fitting TRBD2. CDR1 SGHAT and CDR2 FQDESV come from the germline V gene (reference sequence). The CDR3 length is 18 residues. After removal of 5 bases from V and 5 bases from J, the junction contained 16 bases not matched to a gene. CDR3 amino acids: CASSVSGGAVATKDTQYF. Here the CDR3 DNA reads TGTGCCAGCAGCGTCAGCGGGGGGGCAGTTGCAACAAAAGATACGCAGTATTTT.

This clonotype was seen a few times. The CDR3 nucleotides read TGTGCCAGCAGCGGGGGCCCGGCGCCCTTTCAGCCCCAGCATTTT. Encoded protein: CASSGGPAPFQPQHF. V is TRBV6-1 and J is TRBJ1-5; D might be TRBD1 (6 bases). CDR3 length: 15 amino acids. The V and J ends lost 6 bases and 6 bases respectively, with 18 bases between them. Germline lookup yields CDR1 MNHNS and CDR2 SASEGT.

The table lists this clonotype with many counts. The chain carries TRBV11-2 and TRBJ2-1; 13 bases align to TRBD2. In germline, CDR1 is SGHAT, CDR2 FQNNGV. Unmatched junction bases numbered 4, after V lost 1 base and J lost 10 bases. This CDR3 region has 15 residues. The CDR3 spells CASSLGLGLAGEQFF. DNA for the CDR3: TGTGCCAGCAGCTTAGGCTTGGGACTAGCGGGAGAGCAGTTCTTC.